This entry lists 19 T cell receptor beta chains sequenced from one sample in a study of T cells in Graves' hyperthyroidism and ophthalmopathy (dated by TCRdb to about 2019). Receptors were amplified or captured by multiplex PCR. Instrument used: Illumina HiSeq 2000. TCR beta CDR3 regions were amplified from RNA transcripts. A first-round RT-PCR of the TCR CDR3 used the HTBI primer set with the Qiagen OneStep RT-PCR kit. The raw public reads went through TCRdb reprocessing: fastp at Q25, MiXCR clone calling, in-frame beta chains kept. Identical CDR3 protein sequences are pooled into one entry, listed with their most common genes and DNA. The sample data list hundreds of thousands of distinct CDR3 sequences, and about 14% of these were observed just once. Around 4.5% of the sample goes to the ten largest clones. Sequencing used blood. Receptors originate from a woman in her forties with Graves' ophthalmopathy.

This clonotype occurred many times. The chain has TRBV6-2 or TRBV6-3 and TRBJ1-1, with 10 bases lining up with TRBD1. The CDR3 totals 16 residues. Germline assignment: CDR1 MNHEY and CDR2 SVGEGT. V trimming: 5 bases; J trimming: 4 bases; junction bases outside the gene matches: 10. The chain's CDR3 is CASSAGTGVRSTEAFF. The DNA of the CDR3 is TGTGCCAGCAGTGCGGGGACAGGGGTTCGAAGCACTGAAGCTTTCTTT.

This clonotype was seen at least ten times. The V call is TRBV15, the J call TRBJ1-3; TRBD1 matches at 7 bases. The V and J ends lost 2 bases and 4 bases, in that order; junction bases with no gene match: 11. The germline CDR1 and CDR2 sequences are LNHNV and YYDKDF (reference sequence). The CDR3 extends over 17 amino acids. The CDR3 DNA sequence: TGTGCCACCAGCAGAAGACAGGGAGGCTCTTTCGGAAACACCATATATTTT. This translates into CATSRRQGGSFGNTIYF.

Ten or more counts support this clonotype. The chain joins TRBV28 to TRBJ2-1; TRBD1 agrees at 7 bases. The V gene end was trimmed by 5 bases and the J gene end by 14 bases; junction bases not matched to a gene: 12. This CDR3 comprises 13 residues. The germline CDR1 and CDR2 sequences are MDHEN and SYDVKM. This chain's CDR3 is CASSQTGTESEFF. In nucleotides, the CDR3 is TGTGCCAGCAGTCAAACAGGGACAGAATCGGAGTTCTTC.

V and J are TRBV20-1 and TRBJ2-5; 10 bases agree with TRBD2. V lost 4 bases and J lost 5; bases outside the gene matches: 13. Germline values: CDR1 DFQATT, CDR2 SNEGSKA (reference sequence). The CDR3 has 16 amino acids. The CDR3 sequence is CSAISASGSDWETQYF. The DNA of the CDR3 is TGCAGTGCTATCTCAGCTAGCGGGAGCGACTGGGAGACCCAGTACTTC.

This clonotype was detected ten times or more. The CDR3 DNA reads as TGCAGCGTTGAGGGTCTCATGAACACTGAAGCTTTCTTT. As protein: CSVEGLMNTEAFF. The rearrangement joins TRBV29-1 to TRBJ1-1; D gene ambiguous. Between the trimmed V and J ends, which lost 3 bases and 0 bases, there was a span of 8 bases. The CDR3 runs to 13 residues. Germline V gene sequence: CDR1 SQVTM, CDR2 ANQGSEA.

This clonotype was observed a few times. This sequence joins TRBV9 and TRBJ2-2, with 9 bases aligning to TRBD2. J gave up 5 bases and V 0 bases, and 5 bases lay outside the gene matches. The germline gives CDR1 SGDLS, CDR2 YYNGEE. The length of the CDR3 is 16 residues. Written as DNA, the CDR3 is TGTGCCAGCAGCGTAGGAAGCGGGAGGACAACCGGGGAGCTGTTTTTT. It specifies CASSVGSGRTTGELFF.

This clonotype was observed many times. The V call is TRBV12-3 or TRBV12-4, the J call TRBJ2-4, with D maybe TRBD2 (6 bases). The ends were cut back, 5 bases at V and 0 bases at J, with 14 bases in the middle. The CDR3 sequence is 16 residues long. The CDR3 DNA is TGTGCCAGCAGTGTCTGGGGGGAAGTAGCCAAAAACATTCAGTACTTC. It specifies CASSVWGEVAKNIQYF.

This clonotype was observed at least ten times. The chain employs TRBV29-1 and TRBJ1-3, with unresolved D. V lost 7 bases, J lost 3 bases, and 10 bases lay in between. Germline V gene data show CDR1 as SQVTM and CDR2 as ANQGSEA. The CDR3 consists of 12 residues. CDR3 protein: CSARANGNTIYF. DNA for the CDR3: TGCAGCGCCCGAGCCAATGGAAACACCATATATTTT.

This clonotype was detected ten times or more. This chain connects TRBV6-1 to TRBJ2-2; no clear D gene. Trimming stripped 10 bases from V and 0 bases from J, with 9 bases between. This CDR3 has 13 residues. Per the germline V gene, CDR1 is MNHNS and CDR2 is SASEGT. The CDR3 spells CAIQGANTGELFF. In DNA, the CDR3 is TGTGCCATCCAAGGCGCGAACACCGGGGAGCTGTTTTTT.

The table lists this clonotype with a few counts. The V and J genes are TRBV29-1 and TRBJ1-1; D remains unclear. The germline gives CDR1 SQVTM, CDR2 ANQGSEA. V gave up 4 bases and J gave up 1 base, with 7 bases separating them. The CDR3 length is 12 residues. CDR3 nucleotide sequence: TGCAGCGTTGGAGACCGGAACACTGAAGCTTTCTTT. Translating gives CSVGDRNTEAFF.

This sequence joins TRBV7-2 and TRBJ2-7, with 8 positions matching TRBD1. Germline V CDR1 and CDR2: SGHTA, FQGNSA. V gave up 7 bases and J gave up 4 bases; unmatched junction bases: 12. The CDR3 has 15 amino acids. The DNA for the CDR3 is TGTGCCAGCACCATTTCTCCGGGACAGGCGTACGAGCAGTACTTC. Translation gives CASTISPGQAYEQYF.

At least ten counts were recorded for this clonotype. V is TRBV30 and J is TRBJ1-2, with D tentatively TRBD1 (5 bases). The CDR3 totals 12 residues. Germline assignment: CDR1 GTSNPN and CDR2 SVGIG (reference sequence). Trimming cost V 2 bases and J 6 bases, with 10 bases left between them. The chain's CDR3 is CAWSRGGDGYTF. The CDR3 DNA reads TGTGCCTGGAGTCGCGGGGGAGATGGCTACACCTTC.

The genes are TRBV15 and TRBJ2-7, with D perhaps matching TRBD2 (5 bases). From germline, CDR1 is LNHNV and CDR2 YYDKDF (reference sequence). Trimming left V 2 bases short and J 0 bases short, with 11 bases between. There are 15 residues in the CDR3. The CDR3 is CATSRRIGLSYEQYF. The CDR3 nucleotides are TGTGCCACCAGCAGACGCATTGGACTCTCCTACGAGCAGTACTTC.

This clonotype was found many times. The chain carries TRBV6-1 and TRBJ2-7; D ambiguous. V was cut by 3 bases and J by 2 bases, with 11 bases left in between. Germline V gives CDR1 MNHNS, CDR2 SASEGT. The CDR3 totals 14 residues. In nucleotides, the CDR3 is TGTGCCAGCAGTGATACCGAAATCACCTACGAGCAGTACTTC. This gives the protein CASSDTEITYEQYF.

Only a few counts were recorded for this clonotype. The chain recombines TRBV5-1 with TRBJ2-4; TRBD2 aligns across 10 bases. There are 18 residues in the CDR3. Germline lookup yields CDR1 SGHRS and CDR2 YFSETQ. V trimming: 2 bases; J trimming: 2 bases; junction bases outside the gene matches: 10. CDR3 coding DNA: TGCGCCAGCAGCTTTTTTAGCGGGAGGTCCTTGTCCAAAAACATTCAGTACTTC. Amino acid sequence: CASSFFSGRSLSKNIQYF.

Ten or more counts support this clonotype. This chain uses TRBV11-2 with TRBJ2-7; 11 nucleotides agree with TRBD2. Per germline, CDR1 SGHAT and CDR2 FQNNGV. V lost 1 base, J lost 5 bases, and 10 bases stayed unmatched. The CDR3 has 17 amino acids. The CDR3 region has the DNA TGTGCCAGCAGCTTAGGTGTACTAGCGGGAGAGGGGGACGAGCAGTACTTC. This translates into CASSLGVLAGEGDEQYF.

This clonotype showed up many times. CDR3 coding DNA: TGTGCCAGCACTACACCCTGGGGGCCCGGGGAGCTGTTTTTT. This codes for CASTTPWGPGELFF. The V gene is TRBV12-3 or TRBV12-4, the J gene TRBJ2-2; possible D gene TRBD1, 6 bases. The V and J ends lost 7 bases and 6 bases respectively, with 15 bases between them. The CDR3 is made up of 14 amino acids.

The chain employs TRBV5-1 and TRBJ2-5; unclear D gene. Germline assignment: CDR1 SGHRS and CDR2 YFSETQ. Trimming left V 4 bases short and J 4 bases short, with 11 bases between. This CDR3 region has 13 residues. CDR3 DNA sequence: TGCGCCAGCAGCCCTTGGACCGGAGAGACCCAGTACTTC. Residues: CASSPWTGETQYF. The complete variable domain, with remaining parts taken from reference TRBV5-1 and TRBJ2-5, reads KAGVTQTPRYLIKTRGQQVTLSCSPISGHRSVSWYQQTPGQGLQFLFEYFSETQRNKGNFPGRFSGRQFSNSRSEMNVSTLELGDSALYLCASSPWTGETQYFGPGTRLLVL.

At least ten counts were recorded for this clonotype. This chain's CDR3 is CASSAGLAGGQETQYF. The DNA for the CDR3 is TGTGCCAGCAGCGCCGGACTAGCGGGGGGACAAGAGACCCAGTACTTC. The genes are TRBV14 and TRBJ2-5, with TRBD2 matching 14 bases. V lost 5 bases and J lost 2; bases outside the gene matches: 4. The CDR3 is 16 residues long. Germline CDR1 is SGHDN and CDR2 is FVKESK.